These 28 T cell receptor beta chains originate from one sample sequenced in a study of spatial heterogeneity in lung cancer. Time point indicated: sample taken at primary tumor resection. TCRdb ran MiXCR on the 5' RACE reads and lists one entry per CDR3 protein. The sample gives about 35,000 distinct CDR3 sequences, 3% to 3.5% of which show up once; under 40% is in the top ten. The starting material was normal lung tissue next to the tumor, obtained at surgery. These TCRs come from a male donor with early-stage non-small cell lung cancer.

This clonotype was detected many times. The genes are TRBV28 and TRBJ2-3, with a possible D match to TRBD2 (5 bases). Trimming cost V 6 bases and J 5 bases, with 9 bases left between them. Germline V lookup: CDR1 MDHEN, CDR2 SYDVKM. The CDR3 runs 12 residues. CDR3 region: CASSPAGDTQYF. The CDR3, as DNA: TGTGCCAGCAGCCCCGCGGGAGATACGCAGTATTTT. Based on the CDR3 plus reference TRBV28 and TRBJ2-3, the full variable domain is DVKVTQSSRYLVKRTGEKVFLECVQDMDHENMFWYRQDPGLGLRLIYFSYDVKMKEKGDIPEGYSVSREKKERFSLILESASTNQTSMYLCASSPAGDTQYFGPGTRLTVL.

This clonotype was observed many times. This chain connects TRBV29-1 to TRBJ2-7, with TRBD2 identical over 9 bases. Trimming took 5 bases from V and 5 from J; bases not matched to a gene: 10. This CDR3 comprises 14 residues. Germline V gene sequence: CDR1 SQVTM, CDR2 ANQGSEA. The CDR3 spells CSVRSGLARDEQYF. For the CDR3, the DNA is TGCAGCGTTCGATCGGGACTAGCTCGGGACGAGCAGTACTTC.

Many counts were recorded for this clonotype. The CDR3: CASSRKEQFF. Written as DNA, the CDR3 is TGTGCCAGCAGCCGTAAGGAGCAGTTCTTC. The rearrangement links TRBV7-9 to TRBJ2-1; unclear D gene. This CDR3 comprises 10 residues. Trimming stripped 5 bases from V and 10 bases from J, with 6 bases between. From germline, CDR1 is SEHNR and CDR2 FQNEAQ (reference sequence).

There are many counts of this clonotype. DNA for the CDR3: TGTGCCAGCAGCCAATCATCAGTCTATGGCTACACCTTC. Protein: CASSQSSVYGYTF. The chain joins TRBV3-1 to TRBJ1-2; D gene unclear. Germline-derived CDR1 and CDR2 are LGHDT and YNNKEL (reference sequence). This CDR3 region has 13 residues. V was pared by 2 bases and J by 4 bases, with 8 bases between.

This clonotype was detected a few times. The V call is TRBV5-1, the J call TRBJ1-2, with D perhaps TRBD1 (5 bases). There are 15 residues in the CDR3. The V gene's germline CDR1 is SGHRS and CDR2 YFSETQ. V was pared by 4 bases and J by 4 bases, with 17 bases between. CDR3 DNA: TGCGCCAGCAGCCAAGGGACGGGAGACCTCTATGGCTACACCTTC. Translating gives CASSQGTGDLYGYTF.

This clonotype was seen only a few times. For the CDR3, the DNA is TGTGCCAGCAGCTCTCGCTCGGGGAATCAGCCCCAGCATTTT. Encoded protein: CASSSRSGNQPQHF. J is TRBJ1-5 and V is TRBV7-9; D gene unclear. Looked up from germline, CDR1 is SEHNR and CDR2 is FQNEAQ (reference sequence). There are 14 residues in the CDR3. Trimming cost V 4 bases and J 4 bases, with 11 bases left between them. Full variable domain (missing parts from reference TRBV7-9 and TRBJ1-5): DTGVSQNPRHKITKRGQNVTFRCDPISEHNRLYWYRQTLGQGPEFLTYFQNEAQLEKSRLLSDRFSAERPKGSFSTLEIQRTEQGDSAMYLCASSSRSGNQPQHFGDGTRLSIL.

This clonotype was found many times. The chain links TRBV28 to TRBJ2-1; D gene uncertain. V lost 5 bases to trimming and J lost 5 bases, with 19 bases between them. Germline V CDR1 and CDR2: MDHEN, SYDVKM. The CDR3 consists of 16 residues. The CDR3 here is CASSPPLSTMDNEQFF. Written as DNA, the CDR3 is TGTGCCAGCAGTCCTCCGTTATCCACAATGGACAATGAGCAGTTCTTC. Full variable domain (remainder filled in from reference TRBV28 and TRBJ2-1): DVKVTQSSRYLVKRTGEKVFLECVQDMDHENMFWYRQDPGLGLRLIYFSYDVKMKEKGDIPEGYSVSREKKERFSLILESASTNQTSMYLCASSPPLSTMDNEQFFGPGTRLTVL.

This clonotype appeared many times. The chain joins TRBV10-3 to TRBJ2-7; 8 bases match TRBD1. The CDR3 has 14 amino acids. Germline CDR1 and CDR2: ENHRY and SYGVKD. V lost 2 bases and J lost 4; bases outside the gene matches: 4. In DNA, the CDR3 is TGTGCCATCAGTGAGGGGACAGGCCATTACGAGCAGTACTTC. It encodes CAISEGTGHYEQYF.

The sample holds a few counts of this clonotype. The chain recombines TRBV12-3 or TRBV12-4 with TRBJ1-5, with D possibly matching TRBD1 (5 bases). V was cut by 2 bases and J by 4 bases, with 12 bases left in between. The CDR3 spans 15 residues. The CDR3 DNA is TGTGCCAGCAGTTTACAAGGACAAGGAAATCAGCCCCAGCATTTT. Protein product: CASSLQGQGNQPQHF.

This clonotype came up many times. This rearrangement joins TRBV4-1 to TRBJ1-1, with a tentative D call TRBD1 (5 bases). Germline V CDR1 and CDR2: MGHRA, YSYEKL. Trimming left V 1 base short and J 0 bases short, with 12 bases between. The CDR3 totals 16 residues. CDR3 bases: TGCGCCAGCAGCCAAGTCGATTGGGGGTTGAACACTGAAGCTTTCTTT. Its translation is CASSQVDWGLNTEAFF.

This clonotype was seen ten or more times. The chain carries TRBV6-2 or TRBV6-3 and TRBJ1-2, with 8 bases lining up with TRBD1. Unmatched junction bases numbered 6, after V lost 6 bases and J lost 6 bases. The CDR3 has 13 amino acids. Germline CDR1 is MNHEY and CDR2 is SVGEGT. The CDR3 is CASRLDRVDGYTF. DNA of the CDR3: TGTGCCAGCAGGCTGGACAGGGTCGATGGCTACACCTTC.

This clonotype appeared a few times. This chain joins TRBV3-1 and TRBJ2-1; TRBD2 aligns across 10 bases. The CDR3 runs 14 residues. Germline loops: CDR1 LGHDT, CDR2 YNNKEL (reference sequence). V was clipped by 3 bases and J by 9 bases; unmatched bases: 5. As DNA, the CDR3 is TGTGCCAGCAGCCAGGGACTAGCGTTCGGTGAGCAGTTCTTC. It encodes CASSQGLAFGEQFF.

This clonotype was seen at least ten times. The J gene is TRBJ1-1, the V gene TRBV7-6; D gene unclear. CDR1 SGHVS and CDR2 FNYEAQ come from the germline V gene. The CDR3 spans 14 residues. The V end was cut by 8 bases, the J end by 3 bases, with 16 bases between. CDR3 DNA sequence: TGTGCCAGCTCGGCCCCAGGTGTTGACACTGAAGCTTTCTTT. As protein: CASSAPGVDTEAFF.

The sample holds many counts of this clonotype. This chain uses TRBV6-6 with TRBJ2-2, with D hard to call. The CDR3 sequence is 14 residues long. Trimming stripped 8 bases from V and 6 bases from J, with 16 bases between. The V gene's germline CDR1 is MNHNY and CDR2 SVGAGI (reference sequence). The CDR3 DNA reads TGTGCCAGCCTTCTCAGGTCGAGATCCGGGGAGCTGTTTTTT. Translating it yields CASLLRSRSGELFF.

This clonotype was recorded at least ten times. The rearrangement joins TRBV28 to TRBJ2-3; 11 positions match TRBD2. The CDR3 contains 16 residues. CDR1 is MDHEN, CDR2 SYDVKM, per germline. The V and J ends lost 4 bases and 3 bases, in that order; junction bases with no gene match: 6. Here the CDR3 DNA reads TGTGCCAGCAGTTCCGCGACTAGCGGGAAAACAGATACGCAGTATTTT. Its protein product is CASSSATSGKTDTQYF.

In its sample, this clonotype was seen many times. V is TRBV9 and J is TRBJ1-5; D gene uncertain. V was shortened by 0 bases and J by 2 bases, with 9 bases between the two germline ends. The CDR3 totals 15 residues. The germline gives CDR1 SGDLS, CDR2 YYNGEE. CDR3 bases: TGTGCCAGCAGCGTAGACGGCTCGCGCAATCAGCCCCAGCATTTT. Translating it yields CASSVDGSRNQPQHF. The variable domain in full, completed from reference TRBV9 and TRBJ1-5, reads DSGVTQTPKHLITATGQRVTLRCSPRSGDLSVYWYQQSLDQGLQFLIQYYNGEERAKGNILERFSAQQFPDLHSELNLSSLELGDSALYFCASSVDGSRNQPQHFGDGTRLSIL.

Worth noting for this clonotype: With a much larger clone just one base away, this may be a read error. This chain joins TRBV3-1 and TRBJ2-1; 10 bases align to TRBD2. CDR3 length: 16 amino acids. J gave up 4 bases and V 7 bases, and 10 bases lay outside the gene matches. The V gene's germline CDR1 is LGHDT and CDR2 YNNKEL (reference sequence). The CDR3 spells CASTLRSGGAYNEQFF. Written as DNA, the CDR3 is TGTGCCAGCACCCTCCGCAGCGGGGGGGCTTACAATGAGCAGTTCTTC.

This clonotype occurred many times. This rearrangement joins TRBV5-1 to TRBJ1-2; D possibly corresponds to TRBD1 (6 bases). V gave up 4 bases and J gave up 1 base, with 17 bases separating them. Germline assignment: CDR1 SGHRS and CDR2 YFSETQ. The CDR3 spans 16 residues. DNA of the CDR3: TGCGCCAGCAGCGTGGGACACAGGGCCGTTAACTATGGCTACACCTTC. Its protein is CASSVGHRAVNYGYTF. Using reference TRBV5-1 and TRBJ1-2 for the parts outside the CDR3, the full variable domain is KAGVTQTPRYLIKTRGQQVTLSCSPISGHRSVSWYQQTPGQGLQFLFEYFSETQRNKGNFPGRFSGRQFSNSRSEMNVSTLELGDSALYLCASSVGHRAVNYGYTFGSGTRLTVV.

This clonotype was counted many times. CDR3 amino acids: CASCGPGRNEQFF. CDR3 nucleotide sequence: TGTGCCAGCTGTGGTCCAGGGCGTAATGAGCAGTTCTTC. The chain links TRBV28 to TRBJ2-1, with a possible D match to TRBD1 (5 bases). The length of the CDR3 is 13 residues. Trimming shortened V by 8 bases and J by 7 bases, and 15 bases separated the two germline ends. Germline assignment: CDR1 MDHEN and CDR2 SYDVKM.

At least ten counts were recorded for this clonotype. This chain links TRBV28 with TRBJ2-7; D unresolved. Germline CDR1 reads MDHEN; CDR2 reads SYDVKM. V was trimmed by 6 bases and J by 0 bases, leaving 9 bases between them. This CDR3 is 13 amino acids long. This CDR3 reads CASSPNPSYEQYF. Written as DNA, the CDR3 is TGTGCCAGCAGCCCCAACCCCTCCTACGAGCAGTACTTC.

This clonotype was detected ten times or more. The rearrangement uses TRBV28 and TRBJ2-4; D ambiguous. Looked up from germline, CDR1 is MDHEN and CDR2 is SYDVKM. The V end was cut by 4 bases, the J end by 3 bases, with 19 bases between. This CDR3 has 17 residues. Written as DNA, the CDR3 is TGTGCCAGCAGTTCCCGTGGAGAGAATATCGGCAAAAACATTCAGTACTTC. Protein: CASSSRGENIGKNIQYF.

This clonotype was picked up many times. As DNA, the CDR3 is TGCAGTGCTAGAAAGGTAGAACTAGCGGGGGCGTACTACAATGAGCAGTTCTTC. Amino acid sequence: CSARKVELAGAYYNEQFF. This rearrangement joins TRBV20-1 to TRBJ2-1, with 11 bases aligning to TRBD2. Trimming took 2 bases from V and 3 from J; bases not matched to a gene: 12. Per germline, CDR1 DFQATT and CDR2 SNEGSKA (reference sequence). This CDR3 has 18 residues.

This clonotype has ten or more counts. The chain carries TRBV6-1 and TRBJ1-5; the D gene is possibly TRBD1 (5 bases). This CDR3 spans 18 amino acids. Germline CDR1 MNHNS, CDR2 SASEGT. Trimming stripped 2 bases from V and 5 bases from J, with 22 bases between. CDR3 loop: CASSERPLSGVVYQPQHF. CDR3 coding DNA: TGTGCCAGCAGTGAACGACCACTTTCGGGGGTTGTGTATCAGCCCCAGCATTTT.

This clonotype has a count of ten or more. V usage is TRBV7-9 and J usage is TRBJ2-1, with 11 nucleotides matching TRBD2. In germline, CDR1 is SEHNR, CDR2 FQNEAQ (reference sequence). This CDR3 contains 14 residues. The V and J ends lost 1 base and 9 bases, in that order; junction bases with no gene match: 2. The chain's CDR3 is CASSLVGLAAEQFF. CDR3 DNA sequence: TGTGCCAGCAGCTTAGTGGGACTAGCGGCTGAGCAGTTCTTC.

This clonotype occurred many times. The V call is TRBV7-6, the J call TRBJ2-6, with TRBD1 matching over 11 bases. After removal of 1 base from V and 0 bases from J, the junction contained 5 bases not matched to a gene. The CDR3 totals 19 residues. Germline CDR1 and CDR2: SGHVS and FNYEAQ. CDR3: CASSLEPDRGPSGANVLTF. CDR3 in DNA: TGTGCCAGCAGCTTAGAACCGGACAGGGGGCCCTCTGGGGCCAACGTCCTGACTTTC.

This clonotype was recorded at least ten times. The rearrangement uses TRBV5-1 and TRBJ1-2; TRBD1 matches 7 bases. V lost 3 bases and J lost 4; bases outside the gene matches: 9. The CDR3 consists of 15 residues. Germline V lookup: CDR1 SGHRS, CDR2 YFSETQ. CDR3 loop: CASSSAGDSSYGYTF. CDR3 DNA sequence: TGCGCCAGCAGCTCCGCGGGGGACAGCTCCTATGGCTACACCTTC.

Ten or more counts support this clonotype. V and J are TRBV6-2 or TRBV6-3 and TRBJ2-5; unclear D gene. V gave up 7 bases and J gave up 3 bases, with 9 bases separating them. The CDR3 contains 12 residues. Per the germline V gene, CDR1 is MNHEY and CDR2 is SVGEGT. CDR3 loop: CASNVPEETQYF. CDR3 DNA sequence: TGTGCCAGCAACGTGCCCGAAGAGACCCAGTACTTC.

This clonotype has at least ten counts. The chain joins TRBV27 to TRBJ2-7, with D perhaps given as TRBD1 or TRBD2 (6 bases each). The CDR3 is made up of 18 amino acids. Germline loops: CDR1 MNHEY, CDR2 SMNVEV (reference sequence). The V end was cut by 2 bases, the J end by 3 bases, with 23 bases between. CDR3 amino acids: CASSLLEGVGQDGYEQYF. The CDR3 coding sequence is TGTGCCAGCAGTTTACTGGAGGGGGTCGGACAAGACGGCTACGAGCAGTACTTC.